This TCR beta chain appears in the sequencing data of a study of blood T cell repertoires in COVID-19 (dated by TCRdb to 2018 to 2021). Background on the whole study: The collaborator samples originated in the United States, Italy and Spain and spanned the acute and convalescent phases of COVID-19. Sample metadata almost always included a de-identified subject ID, COVID-19 status, age in years and sex. The material from the prospective study consisted of cDNA or gDNA derived from T cells, B-cell-depleted T cells, or PBMCs. Where available, HLA class I and class II types were obtained from metadata supplied by the sample provider rather than from assay-based typing. The repertoires were released in a freely available public database meant as a resource for research on the immune response to SARS-CoV-2. The samples were drawn from the first 160 participants of the ongoing ImmuneRACE study and from some 1,300 subjects provided by 6 global collaborators. Deeply sampled blood TCRbeta repertoires from subjects exposed to, actively infected with, or recovered from COVID-19 were included in the dataset.

V has 3 bases trimmed and J has 9 bases trimmed; junction bases matching no gene number 5. CDR3 length: 13 amino acids, cysteine to phenylalanine. CDR3 DNA is the only sequence kept; it has 39 bases, read in frame from the first base. TCRbeta CDR3 regions were amplified from genomic DNA using the immunoSEQ Assay, a bias-controlled multiplex PCR. As for how the authors treated the data: Within the assay, amplification of reference gene primers was used to estimate how many nucleated cells each sample contained. Sequence reads were collapsed and filtered to measure the absolute abundance of every unique TCRbeta CDR3 rearrangement. For each sample, productive Simpson clonality was calculated as the square root of Simpson's diversity index across productive rearrangements. TCRdb retrieved this table from immuneACCESS and kept in-frame rearrangements only. Not all clones are present; in checked studies, unresolved V genes account for under half, and no reason is known for the remainder. The D gene and trimming were derived from the DNA, and the V and J assignments and clone size from that table. The table for this sample lists about 240,000 clones; about nine tenths of them were counted only once. The biggest ten clones account for about 2.5% of the sample.

With regard to this clone: The antigen this receptor binds is unknown. Base qualities were left out, and no much larger clone turns up one base away.

Overall study results and their limits: The quantity of clinical and demographic metadata differed by source and by participant and was supplied without curation.

Enrolling through a virtual design, the prospective study's participants ranged in age from about 18 to 89 years and lived across 24 United States geographic areas. In the prospective study, cohorts were assigned on the basis of participant-reported clinical history obtained from a screening survey and a study questionnaire. Each participant in the prospective study had whole blood, serum and a nasopharyngeal or oropharyngeal swab collected by mobile phlebotomists. Over an approximately 2-month period, participants in the prospective study had the option of providing additional blood draws and questionnaires. Before DNA extraction, prospective study blood samples were shipped either frozen or at room temperature.

Recombination linked TRBV12-3 or TRBV12-4 to TRBJ1-5, with TRBD1 matching 7 junction bases. Sequenced: PBMCs or T cells enriched from blood (not recorded which). This TCR was sampled from a woman aged 25 to 39 with acute COVID-19. The nucleotide sequence reads TGTGCCAGCAGTTTGAACAGGGGTGCGCCCCAGCATTTT. The resulting protein is CASSLNRGAPQHF.